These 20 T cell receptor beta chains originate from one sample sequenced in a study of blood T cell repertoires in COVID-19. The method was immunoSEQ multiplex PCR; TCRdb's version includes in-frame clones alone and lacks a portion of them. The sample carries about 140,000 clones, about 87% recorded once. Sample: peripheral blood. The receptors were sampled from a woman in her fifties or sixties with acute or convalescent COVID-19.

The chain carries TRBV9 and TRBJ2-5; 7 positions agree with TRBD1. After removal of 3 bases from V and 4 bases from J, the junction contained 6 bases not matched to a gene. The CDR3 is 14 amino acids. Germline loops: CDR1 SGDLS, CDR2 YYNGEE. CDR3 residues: CASSAGQTPETQYF. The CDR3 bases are TGTGCCAGCAGCGCGGGACAGACACCAGAGACCCAGTACTTC. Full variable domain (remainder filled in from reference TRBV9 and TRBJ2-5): DSGVTQTPKHLITATGQRVTLRCSPRSGDLSVYWYQQSLDQGLQFLIQYYNGEERAKGNILERFSAQQFPDLHSELNLSSLELGDSALYFCASSAGQTPETQYFGPGTRLLVL.

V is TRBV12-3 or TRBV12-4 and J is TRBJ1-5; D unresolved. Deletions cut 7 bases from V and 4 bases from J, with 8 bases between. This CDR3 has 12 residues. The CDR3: CASTTWNQPQHF. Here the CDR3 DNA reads TGTGCCAGCACTACTTGGAATCAGCCCCAGCATTTT.

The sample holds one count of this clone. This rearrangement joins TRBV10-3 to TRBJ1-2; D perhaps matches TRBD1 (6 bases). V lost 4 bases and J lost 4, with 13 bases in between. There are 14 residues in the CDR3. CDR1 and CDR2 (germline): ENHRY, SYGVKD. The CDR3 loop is CAISGDIKSYGYTF. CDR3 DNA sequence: TGTGCCATCAGTGGGGACATCAAATCCTATGGCTACACCTTC.

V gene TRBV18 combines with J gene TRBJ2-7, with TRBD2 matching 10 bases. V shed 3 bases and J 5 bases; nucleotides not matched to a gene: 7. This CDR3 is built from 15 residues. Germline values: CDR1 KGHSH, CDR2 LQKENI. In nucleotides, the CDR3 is TGTGCCAGCTCACCTACACTAGCGGGGAGGGACGAGCAGTACTTC. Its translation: CASSPTLAGRDEQYF.

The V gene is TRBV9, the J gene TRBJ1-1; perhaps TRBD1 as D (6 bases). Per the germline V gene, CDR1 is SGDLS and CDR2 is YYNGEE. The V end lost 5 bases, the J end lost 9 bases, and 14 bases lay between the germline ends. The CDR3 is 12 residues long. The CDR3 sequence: CASSRTERQAFF. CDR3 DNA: TGTGCCAGCAGTCGGACAGAGAGACAAGCTTTCTTT.

CDR3 coding DNA: TGTGCCAGCTCACCAGGGCGGGAGAACACCGGGGAGCTGTTTTTT. This sequence encodes CASSPGRENTGELFF. The chain employs TRBV18 and TRBJ2-2, with D tentatively TRBD2 (6 bases). Germline CDR1 reads KGHSH; CDR2 reads LQKENI. The CDR3 length is 15 residues. Trimming took 2 bases from V and 1 from J, leaving 8 bases between them.

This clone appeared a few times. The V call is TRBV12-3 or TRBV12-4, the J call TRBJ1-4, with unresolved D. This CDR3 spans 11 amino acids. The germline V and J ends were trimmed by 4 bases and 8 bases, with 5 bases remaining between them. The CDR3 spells CASSSGEKLFF. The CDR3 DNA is TGTGCCAGCAGTTCCGGGGAAAAACTGTTTTTT.

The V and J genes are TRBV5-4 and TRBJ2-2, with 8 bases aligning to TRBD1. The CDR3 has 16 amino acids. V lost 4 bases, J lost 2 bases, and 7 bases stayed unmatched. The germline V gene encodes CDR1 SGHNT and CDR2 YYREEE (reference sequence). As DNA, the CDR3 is TGTGCCAGCAGCCCGCGGCCAGGGGGCAACACCGGGGAGCTGTTTTTT. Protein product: CASSPRPGGNTGELFF.

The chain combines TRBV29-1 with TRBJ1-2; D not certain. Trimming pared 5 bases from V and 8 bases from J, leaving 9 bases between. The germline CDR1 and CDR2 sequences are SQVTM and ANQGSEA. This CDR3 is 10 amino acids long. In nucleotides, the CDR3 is TGCAGCGTTCACGGTCGCGGCTACACCTTC. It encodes CSVHGRGYTF.

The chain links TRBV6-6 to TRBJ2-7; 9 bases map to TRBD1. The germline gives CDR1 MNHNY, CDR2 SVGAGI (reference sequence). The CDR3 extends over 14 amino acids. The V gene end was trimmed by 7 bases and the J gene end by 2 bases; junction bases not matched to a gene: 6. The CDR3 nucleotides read TGTGCCAGCACGACAGGGGGGCTCCCCTACGAGCAGTACTTC. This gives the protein CASTTGGLPYEQYF.

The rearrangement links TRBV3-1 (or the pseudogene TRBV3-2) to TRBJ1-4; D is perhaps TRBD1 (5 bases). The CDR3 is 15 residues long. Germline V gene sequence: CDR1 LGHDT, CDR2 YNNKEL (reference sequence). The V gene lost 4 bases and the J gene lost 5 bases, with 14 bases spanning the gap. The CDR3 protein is CASSPLWPGNEKLFF. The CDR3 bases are TGTGCCAGCAGCCCTCTTTGGCCAGGGAATGAAAAACTGTTTTTT.

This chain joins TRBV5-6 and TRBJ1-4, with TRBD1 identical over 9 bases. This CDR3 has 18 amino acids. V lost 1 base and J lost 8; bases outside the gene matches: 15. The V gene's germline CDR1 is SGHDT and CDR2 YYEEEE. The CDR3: CASSLKYLKQGALEKLFF. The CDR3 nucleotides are TGTGCCAGCAGCTTGAAATACTTGAAACAGGGGGCTCTAGAAAAACTGTTTTTT. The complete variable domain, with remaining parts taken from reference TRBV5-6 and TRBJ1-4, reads DAGVTQSPTHLIKTRGQQVTLRCSPKSGHDTVSWYQQALGQGPQFIFQYYEEEERQRGNFPDRFSGHQFPNYSSELNVNALLLGDSALYLCASSLKYLKQGALEKLFFGSGTQLSVL.

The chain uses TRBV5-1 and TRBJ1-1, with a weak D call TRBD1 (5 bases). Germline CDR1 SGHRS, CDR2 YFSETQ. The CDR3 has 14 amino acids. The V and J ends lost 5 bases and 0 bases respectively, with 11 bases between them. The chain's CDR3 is CASRNRDLNTEAFF. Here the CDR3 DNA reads TGCGCCAGCAGAAACCGGGACTTGAACACTGAAGCTTTCTTT.

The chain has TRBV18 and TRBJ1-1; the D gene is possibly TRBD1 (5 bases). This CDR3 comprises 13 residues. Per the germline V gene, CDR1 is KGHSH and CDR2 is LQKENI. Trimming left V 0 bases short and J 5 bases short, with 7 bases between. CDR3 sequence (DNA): TGTGCCAGCTCACCACCGGGGGGTACTGAAGCTTTCTTT. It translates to CASSPPGGTEAFF.

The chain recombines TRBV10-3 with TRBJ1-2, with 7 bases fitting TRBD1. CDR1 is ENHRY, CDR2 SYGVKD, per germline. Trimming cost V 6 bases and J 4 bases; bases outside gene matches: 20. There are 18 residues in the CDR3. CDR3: CAISANYGGTEDFYGYTF. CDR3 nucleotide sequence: TGTGCCATCAGCGCAAACTACGGAGGGACAGAGGACTTCTATGGCTACACCTTC.

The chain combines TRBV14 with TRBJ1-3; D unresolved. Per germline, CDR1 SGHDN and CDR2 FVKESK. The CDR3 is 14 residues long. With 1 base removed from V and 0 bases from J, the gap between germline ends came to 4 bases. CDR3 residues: CASSQVRSGNTIYF. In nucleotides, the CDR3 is TGTGCCAGCAGCCAAGTCCGCTCTGGAAACACCATATATTTT.

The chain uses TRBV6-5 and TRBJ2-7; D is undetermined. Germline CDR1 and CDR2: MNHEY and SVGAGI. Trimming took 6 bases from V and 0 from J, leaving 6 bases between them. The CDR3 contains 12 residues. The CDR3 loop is CASSVSSYEQYF. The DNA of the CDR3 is TGTGCCAGCAGCGTTAGCTCCTACGAGCAGTACTTC.

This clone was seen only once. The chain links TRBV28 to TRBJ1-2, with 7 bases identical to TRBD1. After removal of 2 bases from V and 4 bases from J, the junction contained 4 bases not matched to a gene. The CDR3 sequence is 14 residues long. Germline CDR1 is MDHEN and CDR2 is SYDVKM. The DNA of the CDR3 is TGTGCCAGCAGTTTAGGACAGGTGGTCTATGGCTACACCTTC. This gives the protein CASSLGQVVYGYTF.

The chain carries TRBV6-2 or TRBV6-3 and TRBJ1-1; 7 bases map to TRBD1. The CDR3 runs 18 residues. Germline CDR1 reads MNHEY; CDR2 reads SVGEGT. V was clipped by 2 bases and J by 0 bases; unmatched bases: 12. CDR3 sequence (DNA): TGTGCCAGCAGTTACCAGCTTTACAGGGGTGTGGTGAACACTGAAGCTTTCTTT. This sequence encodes CASSYQLYRGVVNTEAFF.

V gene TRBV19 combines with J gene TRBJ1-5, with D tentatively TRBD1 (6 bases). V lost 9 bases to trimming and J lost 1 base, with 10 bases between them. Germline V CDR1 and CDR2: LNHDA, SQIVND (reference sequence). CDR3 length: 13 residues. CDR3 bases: TGTGCCAGCACAAGGGGGAGCAATCAGCCCCAGCATTTT. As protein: CASTRGSNQPQHF.